This T cell receptor beta chain is from a study of blood T cell repertoires in COVID-19. About the study: The United States, Italy and Spain were the sources of the acute and convalescent COVID-19 samples. Sources were T cells, B-cell-depleted T cells, or PBMCs; the material itself was cDNA or gDNA.

The length of the CDR3 is 16 residues. Trimming removed 0 bases from V and 7 bases from J; junction bases left unmatched: 10. CDR1 and CDR2 (germline): SGHRS, YFSETQ. Original methodology: Amplification from reference gene primers served as the basis for estimated nucleated cell counts. TCRdb's copy holds only in-frame clones and misses some; the assay was immunoSEQ multiplex PCR. For V, J and clone size, that table is used; D and trimming come from the DNA. The table records 70,000 to 95,000 clones, 85% to 95% of them present only once. The clonotype comes from a woman aged 55-70 years with active COVID-19. Material: peripheral blood. The chain is built from TRBV5-1 and TRBJ2-1; TRBD2 matches at 7 bases. CDR3 sequence reads: CASSLAGGILNNEQFF. For the CDR3, the DNA is TGCGCCAGCAGCTTGGCCGGGGGGATACTTAATAATGAGCAGTTCTTC.